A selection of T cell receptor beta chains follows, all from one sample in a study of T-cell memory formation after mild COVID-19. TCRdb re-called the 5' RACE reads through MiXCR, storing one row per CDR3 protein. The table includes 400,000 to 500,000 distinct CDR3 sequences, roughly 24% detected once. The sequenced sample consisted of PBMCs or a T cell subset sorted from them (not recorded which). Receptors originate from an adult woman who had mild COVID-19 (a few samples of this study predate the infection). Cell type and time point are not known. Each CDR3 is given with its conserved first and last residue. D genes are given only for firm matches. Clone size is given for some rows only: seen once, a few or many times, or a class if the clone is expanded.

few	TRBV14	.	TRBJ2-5	TGTGCCAGCAGCCACAGGGGTTCGGCGACCCAGTACTTC	CASSHRGSATQYF
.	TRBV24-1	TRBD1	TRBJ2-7	TGTGCCACCAGTGACCCCGGGACAGGGTCCATCGAGCAGTACTTC	CATSDPGTGSIEQYF
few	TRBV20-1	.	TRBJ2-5	TGCAGCCAAGGGGCTTTTGGACGGGGGTACCAAGAGACCCAGTACTTC	CSQGAFGRGYQETQYF
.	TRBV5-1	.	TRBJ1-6	TGCGCCAGCAGCGCGGGGGATGGTAATTCACCCCTCCACTTT	CASSAGDGNSPLHF
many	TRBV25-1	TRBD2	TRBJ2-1	TGTGCCAGCAGTGGTGCAGCGGGGGGCAACAATGAGCAGTTCTTC	CASSGAAGGNNEQFF
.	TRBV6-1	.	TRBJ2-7	TGTGCCAGCAGTGAAGAGGGGACCGTACTGGCCTACGAGCAGTACTTC	CASSEEGTVLAYEQYF
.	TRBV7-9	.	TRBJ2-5	TGTGCCAGCAGCTTAATCCTCCGGGAGACCCAGTACTTC	CASSLILRETQYF
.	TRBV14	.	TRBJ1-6	TGTGCCAGCAGCCAAGCAGGCGCAGGGAATTCACCCCTCCACTTT	CASSQAGAGNSPLHF
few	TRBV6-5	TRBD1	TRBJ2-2	TGTGCCAGCAGTTACACAGGGGGGACAGGGGGGGAGCTGTTTTTT	CASSYTGGTGGELFF
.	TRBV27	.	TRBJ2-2	TGTGCCAGCAGTTACTTACAGGGCTGGGAGCTGTTTTTT	CASSYLQGWELFF
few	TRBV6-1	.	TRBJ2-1	TGTGCCAGCAGGCGGGACACCTACAATGAGCAGTTCTTC	CASRRDTYNEQFF
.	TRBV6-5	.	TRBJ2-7	TGTGCCAGCAGTTACTCTGAGGGGAACGAGCAGTACTTC	CASSYSEGNEQYF
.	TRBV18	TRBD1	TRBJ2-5	TGTGCCAGCTCACTCGGGACAGGGACGTCAGAGACCCAGTACTTC	CASSLGTGTSETQYF
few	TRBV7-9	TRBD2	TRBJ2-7	TGTGCCAGCAGCTCAACGGGAGGGCGGGACGAGCAGTACTTC	CASSSTGGRDEQYF
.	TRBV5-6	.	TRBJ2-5	TGTGCCAGCAGCTTGGCCGGGACTGCCGAAGAGACCCAGTACTTC	CASSLAGTAEETQYF
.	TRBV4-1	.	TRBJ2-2	TGCGCCAGCAGCCAAGTTACTGCGAACACCGGGGAGCTGTTTTTT	CASSQVTANTGELFF
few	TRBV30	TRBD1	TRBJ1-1	TGTGCCCTGGACAGGGGAGGAAGTGAAGCTTTCTTT	CALDRGGSEAFF
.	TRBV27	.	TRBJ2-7	TGTGCCAGCAGTCCCTCACCGGGTCCCCCCTACGAGCAGTACTTC	CASSPSPGPPYEQYF
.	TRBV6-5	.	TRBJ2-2	TGTGCCAGCAGTTACTCAAGGGTTGCCGGGGAGCTGTTTTTT	CASSYSRVAGELFF
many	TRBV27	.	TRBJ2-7	TGTGCCAGCAGTTTAACCAGCCTAAGTGGTTACGAGCAGTACTTC	CASSLTSLSGYEQYF
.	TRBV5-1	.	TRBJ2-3	TGCGCCAGCAGCTCCGGGACTTCGGGCCCAGATACGCAGTATTTT	CASSSGTSGPDTQYF
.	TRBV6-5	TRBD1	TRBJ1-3	TGTGCCAGCAGTGACGCCGGGACAGGGAAAAGAAACACCATATATTTT	CASSDAGTGKRNTIYF
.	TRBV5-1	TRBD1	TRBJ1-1	TGCGCCAGCAGCTTGAGGGGACAGAAGACTGAAGCTTTCTTT	CASSLRGQKTEAFF
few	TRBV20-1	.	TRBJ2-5	TGCAGTGTCCCATCGGTGGGGGGGCGTCAAGAGACCCAGTACTTC	CSVPSVGGRQETQYF
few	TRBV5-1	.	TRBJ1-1	TGCGCCAGCAGCTTGGGATTGCCTCCCATGAACACTGAAGCTTTCTTT	CASSLGLPPMNTEAFF
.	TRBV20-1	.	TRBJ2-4	TGCAGTGCTAGGGGACGGGGATGGGTATCCAAAAACATTCAGTACTTC	CSARGRGWVSKNIQYF
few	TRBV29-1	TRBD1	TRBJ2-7	TGCAGCGTGGCTACCGGGACAGCGTACTACGAGCAGTACTTC	CSVATGTAYYEQYF
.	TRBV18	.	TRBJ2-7	TGTGCCAGCTCACCGGGCAGTACCTACGAGCAGTACTTC	CASSPGSTYEQYF
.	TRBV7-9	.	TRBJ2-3	TGTGCCAGCAGCCCCAGTTCGGGCATTACTAGCACAGATACGCAGTATTTT	CASSPSSGITSTDTQYF